This is a list of T cell receptor beta chains from one sample in a study of neurological immune-mediated disorders. TCRdb ran MiXCR on the 5' RACE reads and lists one entry per CDR3 protein. The sample includes under 85,000 distinct CDR3 sequences, around 10% of them seen just once. Material: PBMCs. The origin of the receptors is a man between 40 and 49 years old in good health. CDR3s include the opening cysteine and the closing phenylalanine or tryptophan. The D gene is left open where the match is weak. Rows may omit the clone size; those that give it use once, few, many or a size class.

d_gene: .
abundance: .
j_gene: TRBJ2-7
v_gene: TRBV7-9
CDR3aa: CASSLVRGSFFSYEQYF
CDR3nt: TGTGCCAGCAGCTTAGTCCGGGGGTCTTTCTTCTCCTACGAGCAGTACTTC

d_gene: TRBD1
abundance: many
j_gene: TRBJ2-1
v_gene: TRBV6-6
CDR3aa: CASSRWTGYNEQFF
CDR3nt: TGTGCCAGCAGCCGATGGACAGGCTACAATGAGCAGTTCTTC

d_gene: TRBD1
abundance: many
j_gene: TRBJ2-5
v_gene: TRBV25-1
CDR3aa: CASRDPGQGRETQYF
CDR3nt: TGTGCCAGCAGAGACCCGGGACAGGGTAGAGAGACCCAGTACTTC

d_gene: .
abundance: many
j_gene: TRBJ2-2
v_gene: TRBV20-1
CDR3aa: CSAEDTGELFF
CDR3nt: TGCAGTGCTGAGGACACCGGGGAGCTGTTTTTT

d_gene: .
abundance: many
j_gene: TRBJ2-7
v_gene: TRBV29-1
CDR3aa: CSVRGERQSGEQYF
CDR3nt: TGCAGCGTGAGGGGGGAAAGGCAGTCGGGCGAGCAGTACTTC

d_gene: TRBD2
abundance: .
j_gene: TRBJ2-3
v_gene: TRBV7-2
CDR3aa: CASSPHIAGAYTQYF
CDR3nt: TGTGCCAGCAGCCCCCATATAGCGGGGGCCTATACGCAGTATTTT

d_gene: .
abundance: .
j_gene: TRBJ2-1
v_gene: TRBV7-2
CDR3aa: CASSGGAVTYNEQFF
CDR3nt: TGTGCCAGCAGCGGGGGGGCGGTGACCTACAATGAGCAGTTCTTC

d_gene: TRBD1
abundance: many
j_gene: TRBJ2-7
v_gene: TRBV20-1
CDR3aa: CSARPGQGPHEQYF
CDR3nt: TGCAGTGCTAGACCCGGACAGGGGCCCCACGAGCAGTACTTC

d_gene: .
abundance: many
j_gene: TRBJ2-7
v_gene: TRBV12-3/TRBV12-4
CDR3aa: CASSFRSGRRGYEQYF
CDR3nt: TGTGCCAGCAGTTTTAGGTCGGGGCGGCGCGGGTACGAGCAGTACTTC

d_gene: TRBD2
abundance: many
j_gene: TRBJ2-6
v_gene: TRBV7-3
CDR3aa: CASSSGLGVNSGANVLTF
CDR3nt: TGTGCCAGCAGCTCCGGACTAGGGGTCAACTCTGGGGCCAACGTCCTGACTTTC

d_gene: .
abundance: many
j_gene: TRBJ2-3
v_gene: TRBV2
CDR3aa: CASKTLTDTQYF
CDR3nt: TGTGCCAGCAAAACACTCACAGATACGCAGTATTTT

d_gene: TRBD2
abundance: .
j_gene: TRBJ2-1
v_gene: TRBV5-1
CDR3aa: CASSTGTSGPGGNEQFF
CDR3nt: TGCGCCAGCAGCACGGGGACTAGCGGGCCTGGAGGGAATGAGCAGTTTTTC

d_gene: TRBD2
abundance: many
j_gene: TRBJ2-1
v_gene: TRBV5-1
CDR3aa: CASSRGTSGSLDEQFF
CDR3nt: TGCGCCAGCAGCCGCGGGACTAGCGGGAGTTTAGATGAGCAGTTCTTC

d_gene: .
abundance: many
j_gene: TRBJ2-1
v_gene: TRBV5-1
CDR3aa: CASSLPARDEQFF
CDR3nt: TGCGCCAGCAGTTTGCCCGCTAGGGATGAGCAGTTCTTC

d_gene: .
abundance: few
j_gene: TRBJ1-5
v_gene: TRBV10-2
CDR3aa: CASCDRFPRRTDQPQHF
CDR3nt: TGCGCCAGCTGCGACAGGTTCCCAAGACGGACCGATCAGCCCCAGCATTTT

d_gene: .
abundance: .
j_gene: TRBJ1-1
v_gene: TRBV12-3/TRBV12-4
CDR3aa: CASSPSGASNTEAFF
CDR3nt: TGTGCCAGCAGTCCATCAGGGGCCTCGAACACTGAAGCTTTCTTT

d_gene: .
abundance: many
j_gene: TRBJ2-7
v_gene: TRBV12-5
CDR3aa: CASGLVGAGAENEQYF
CDR3nt: TGTGCTAGTGGTTTGGTAGGGGCTGGAGCAGAGAACGAGCAGTACTTC

d_gene: .
abundance: many
j_gene: TRBJ2-5
v_gene: TRBV7-9
CDR3aa: CASSLEGQETQYF
CDR3nt: TGTGCCAGCAGCTTAGAAGGGCAAGAGACCCAGTACTTC

d_gene: TRBD1
abundance: many
j_gene: TRBJ2-5
v_gene: TRBV27
CDR3aa: CASSQRDRGPQETQYF
CDR3nt: TGTGCCAGCAGTCAACGGGACAGGGGGCCCCAAGAGACCCAGTACTTC

d_gene: .
abundance: many
j_gene: TRBJ1-2
v_gene: TRBV6-1
CDR3aa: CASSERTAPANYGYTF
CDR3nt: TGTGCCAGCAGTGAAAGGACAGCCCCGGCGAACTATGGCTACACCTTC

d_gene: TRBD1
abundance: many
j_gene: TRBJ2-1
v_gene: TRBV29-1
CDR3aa: CSVEVGDRGLPYNEQFF
CDR3nt: TGCAGCGTTGAAGTTGGGGACAGGGGGCTGCCCTACAATGAGCAGTTCTTC

d_gene: TRBD2
abundance: few
j_gene: TRBJ2-3
v_gene: TRBV7-9
CDR3aa: CASSHRLATDTQYF
CDR3nt: TGTGCCAGCAGTCACCGACTAGCGACAGATACGCAGTATTTT

d_gene: .
abundance: many
j_gene: TRBJ2-7
v_gene: TRBV5-1
CDR3aa: CASSLGAGDEQYF
CDR3nt: TGCGCCAGCAGCTTGGGGGCAGGCGACGAGCAGTACTTC

d_gene: TRBD1
abundance: many
j_gene: TRBJ1-2
v_gene: TRBV10-3
CDR3aa: CAISLIGTGAYGYTF
CDR3nt: TGTGCCATCAGCTTAATAGGGACAGGGGCCTATGGCTACACCTTC

d_gene: TRBD2
abundance: many
j_gene: TRBJ2-5
v_gene: TRBV12-3/TRBV12-4
CDR3aa: CASSWEGLRETQYF
CDR3nt: TGTGCCAGCAGTTGGGAGGGCCTGAGAGAGACCCAGTACTTC

d_gene: TRBD1
abundance: many
j_gene: TRBJ1-5
v_gene: TRBV28
CDR3aa: CASSLFSGQGQNQPQHF
CDR3nt: TGTGCCAGCAGTCTCTTCTCCGGACAGGGGCAAAATCAGCCCCAGCATTTT

d_gene: TRBD2
abundance: many
j_gene: TRBJ2-7
v_gene: TRBV3-1
CDR3aa: CASSLFGTSGAEQYF
CDR3nt: TGTGCCAGCAGCCTATTTGGGACTAGCGGAGCCGAGCAGTACTTC

d_gene: TRBD1
abundance: many
j_gene: TRBJ1-6
v_gene: TRBV29-1
CDR3aa: CSVRDSNSPLHF
CDR3nt: TGCAGCGTGCGGGACAGTAATTCACCCCTCCACTTT

d_gene: TRBD1
abundance: .
j_gene: TRBJ1-1
v_gene: TRBV7-9
CDR3aa: CASSPRTGAQNTEAFF
CDR3nt: TGTGCCAGCAGCCCGCGAACAGGGGCACAGAACACTGAAGCTTTCTTT

d_gene: .
abundance: many
j_gene: TRBJ2-3
v_gene: TRBV7-9
CDR3aa: CASDKDTDTQYF
CDR3nt: TGTGCCAGCGACAAGGACACAGATACGCAGTATTTT

d_gene: .
abundance: many
j_gene: TRBJ1-2
v_gene: TRBV15
CDR3aa: CATSRVGGIDGYTF
CDR3nt: TGTGCCACCAGCAGAGTGGGAGGGATTGATGGCTACACCTTC

d_gene: TRBD1
abundance: many
j_gene: TRBJ1-3
v_gene: TRBV7-2
CDR3aa: CASSLGGQGIGGNTIYF
CDR3nt: TGTGCCAGCAGCTTAGGGGGACAGGGGATAGGGGGAAACACCATATATTTT

d_gene: TRBD2
abundance: many
j_gene: TRBJ2-3
v_gene: TRBV11-2
CDR3aa: CASSSLGGGGTQYF
CDR3nt: TGTGCCAGCAGCTCCCTGGGCGGGGGAGGTACGCAGTATTTT

d_gene: .
abundance: many
j_gene: TRBJ2-1
v_gene: TRBV7-3
CDR3aa: CASSAPPDEQFF
CDR3nt: TGTGCCAGCAGCGCACCCCCGGATGAGCAGTTCTTC

d_gene: TRBD1
abundance: many
j_gene: TRBJ2-7
v_gene: TRBV10-3
CDR3aa: CAIGKDRGASYEQYF
CDR3nt: TGTGCCATTGGAAAGGACAGGGGGGCGTCCTACGAGCAGTACTTC

d_gene: TRBD2
abundance: .
j_gene: TRBJ2-1
v_gene: TRBV20-1
CDR3aa: CSTRDLAGRVNEQFF
CDR3nt: TGCAGTACTAGAGACCTAGCGGGGCGTGTTAATGAGCAGTTCTTC

d_gene: .
abundance: many
j_gene: TRBJ2-5
v_gene: TRBV11-2
CDR3aa: CASSFMDIQETQYF
CDR3nt: TGTGCCAGCAGCTTCATGGACATCCAAGAGACCCAGTACTTC

d_gene: .
abundance: many
j_gene: TRBJ2-1
v_gene: TRBV7-2
CDR3aa: CASSSTDRIEVF
CDR3nt: TGTGCCAGCAGCTCCACGGACCGGATTGAAGTCTTC

d_gene: .
abundance: many
j_gene: TRBJ1-2
v_gene: TRBV5-5
CDR3aa: CASSLRGSYGYTF
CDR3nt: TGTGCCAGCAGCTTGAGAGGATCCTATGGCTACACCTTC

d_gene: .
abundance: .
j_gene: TRBJ2-7
v_gene: TRBV14
CDR3aa: CASSQDTVNYEQYF
CDR3nt: TGTGCCAGCAGCCAAGATACAGTGAACTACGAGCAGTACTTC

d_gene: .
abundance: many
j_gene: TRBJ2-7
v_gene: TRBV5-1
CDR3aa: CASSLGGTYEQYF
CDR3nt: TGCGCCAGCAGCTTGGGCGGAACCTACGAGCAGTACTTC

d_gene: .
abundance: many
j_gene: TRBJ2-7
v_gene: TRBV5-6
CDR3aa: CASSDAREQYF
CDR3nt: TGTGCCAGCAGCGACGCGCGCGAGCAGTACTTC

d_gene: .
abundance: many
j_gene: TRBJ1-5
v_gene: TRBV6-1
CDR3aa: CASREATGTVNQPQHF
CDR3nt: TGTGCCAGCAGAGAGGCGACGGGTACAGTCAATCAGCCCCAGCATTTT

d_gene: TRBD1
abundance: many
j_gene: TRBJ2-1
v_gene: TRBV7-2
CDR3aa: CASSSYSTLQGGRGNEQFF
CDR3nt: TGTGCCAGCAGCTCCTACTCGACACTACAGGGGGGCCGGGGCAATGAGCAGTTCTTC

d_gene: .
abundance: many
j_gene: TRBJ2-2
v_gene: TRBV5-1
CDR3aa: CASSLEPAGFTGELFF
CDR3nt: TGCGCCAGCAGCTTGGAACCCGCGGGATTCACCGGGGAGCTGTTTTTT

d_gene: TRBD2
abundance: many
j_gene: TRBJ2-1
v_gene: TRBV7-9
CDR3aa: CASSKTSGGLNEQFF
CDR3nt: TGTGCCAGCTCGAAGACTAGCGGGGGACTGAATGAGCAGTTCTTC

d_gene: .
abundance: few
j_gene: TRBJ1-5
v_gene: TRBV12-3/TRBV12-4
CDR3aa: CANSSNTGSVNQPQHF
CDR3nt: TGTGCCAACAGTTCCAATACAGGGTCGGTAAATCAGCCCCAGCATTTT

d_gene: .
abundance: many
j_gene: TRBJ2-5
v_gene: TRBV7-3
CDR3aa: CASSLGGGQVETQYF
CDR3nt: TGTGCCAGCAGCTTAGGGGGAGGACAGGTAGAGACCCAGTACTTC

d_gene: .
abundance: many
j_gene: TRBJ2-1
v_gene: TRBV11-2
CDR3aa: CASGPTKGHNEQFF
CDR3nt: TGTGCCAGCGGCCCGACAAAAGGCCACAATGAGCAGTTCTTC

d_gene: .
abundance: many
j_gene: TRBJ2-7
v_gene: TRBV29-1
CDR3aa: CSVRTGSYEQYF
CDR3nt: TGCAGCGTTCGGACGGGCTCCTACGAGCAGTACTTC